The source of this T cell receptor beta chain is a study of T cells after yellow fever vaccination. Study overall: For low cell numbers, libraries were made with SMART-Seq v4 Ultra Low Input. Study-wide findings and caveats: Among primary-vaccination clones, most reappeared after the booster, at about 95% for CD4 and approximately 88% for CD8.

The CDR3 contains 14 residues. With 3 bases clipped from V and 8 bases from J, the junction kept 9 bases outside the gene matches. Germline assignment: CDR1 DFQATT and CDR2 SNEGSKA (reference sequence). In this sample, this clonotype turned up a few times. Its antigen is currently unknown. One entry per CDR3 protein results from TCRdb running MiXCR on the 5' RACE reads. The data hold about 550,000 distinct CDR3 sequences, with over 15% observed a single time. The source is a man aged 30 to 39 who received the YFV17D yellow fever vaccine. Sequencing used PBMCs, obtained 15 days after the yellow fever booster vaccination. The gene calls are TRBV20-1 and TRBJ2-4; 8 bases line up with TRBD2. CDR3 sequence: CSASPAGVRDIQYF. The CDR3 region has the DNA TGCAGTGCTAGTCCAGCGGGAGTTCGAGACATTCAGTACTTC.